Below, 21 T cell receptor beta chains from the same sample are listed, as sequenced in a study of blood T cell repertoires in COVID-19. The protocol was immunoSEQ multiplex PCR, while the TCRdb copy is restricted to in-frame clones and leaves out a portion. The sample consists of 300,000 to 400,000 clones, 75% to 90% of them appearing once. Sequencing used PBMCs or T cells enriched from blood (not recorded which). These receptors all stem from a man younger than 35 who had recovered from COVID-19.

This chain uses TRBV19 with TRBJ1-1; TRBD1 matches 7 bases. This CDR3 contains 14 residues. V trimming: 1 base; J trimming: 6 bases; junction bases outside the gene matches: 5. CDR1 and CDR2 from the germline V gene are LNHDA and SQIVND (reference sequence). CDR3 in DNA: TGTGCCAGTAGTATAGCCGACAGGGACGCTGAAGCTTTCTTT. Its translation is CASSIADRDAEAFF.

The J gene is TRBJ2-7, the V gene TRBV28; D is perhaps TRBD1 (6 bases). Trimming shortened V by 2 bases and J by 2 bases, and 10 bases separated the two germline ends. CDR3 length: 14 residues. Germline V gene sequence: CDR1 MDHEN, CDR2 SYDVKM. Written as DNA, the CDR3 is TGTGCCAGCAGTTTAACAGGGACGACCTACGAGCAGTACTTC. Protein: CASSLTGTTYEQYF.

V is TRBV2 and J is TRBJ2-1, with TRBD1 identical over 9 bases. Germline V gene sequence: CDR1 SNHLY, CDR2 FYNNEI. This CDR3 has 13 amino acids. Trimming at V came to 6 bases and at J to 7 bases, leaving 4 bases not matched to a gene. The CDR3 spells CASRDRGLNEQFF. The CDR3 region has the DNA TGTGCCAGCAGGGACAGGGGATTGAATGAGCAGTTCTTC.

The rearrangement links TRBV30 to TRBJ1-5; 7 bases are a match to TRBD1. The J segment lost 0 bases and the V segment lost 2 bases, leaving 10 bases of the junction unmatched. The CDR3 loop spans 17 amino acids. The germline gives CDR1 GTSNPN, CDR2 SVGIG (reference sequence). CDR3 coding DNA: TGTGCCTGGAGTAGCCAACGGGACAGCCTTAGCAATCAGCCCCAGCATTTT. This codes for CAWSSQRDSLSNQPQHF.

This chain joins TRBV6-5 and TRBJ1-2, with a tentative D call TRBD1 (6 bases). The germline gives CDR1 MNHEY, CDR2 SVGAGI. V was clipped by 6 bases and J by 4 bases, with 15 bases between them. The CDR3 extends over 14 amino acids. The DNA for the CDR3 is TGTGCCAGCAGGGGAACAGGGAGCGGCTATGGCTACACCTTC. Translated: CASRGTGSGYGYTF.

The gene calls are TRBV18 and TRBJ2-5, with 7 bases that match TRBD2. The CDR3 length is 17 residues. CDR1 KGHSH and CDR2 LQKENI come from the germline V gene. The J segment lost 1 base and the V segment lost 2 bases, leaving 10 bases of the junction unmatched. CDR3 bases: TGTGCCAGCTCACCAGGTCAAGTTTCGGGAGGCCAAGAGACCCAGTACTTC. Its translation is CASSPGQVSGGQETQYF.

This chain links TRBV7-3 with TRBJ2-2; the D is unclear. There are 13 residues in the CDR3. V lost 2 bases and J 5 bases, leaving 6 bases between the germline ends. The germline V gene encodes CDR1 SGHTA and CDR2 FQGTGA. CDR3 region: CASSLQKTGELFF. Here the CDR3 DNA reads TGTGCCAGCAGCTTACAGAAAACCGGGGAGCTGTTTTTT.

This chain links TRBV5-1 with TRBJ2-2; the D gene is possibly TRBD2 (7 bases). V was clipped by 7 bases and J by 3 bases, with 13 bases between them. Germline V gene data show CDR1 as SGHRS and CDR2 as YFSETQ. There are 14 residues in the CDR3. The CDR3 is CASGGGQDTGELFF. The CDR3 coding sequence is TGCGCCAGCGGGGGGGGCCAGGACACCGGGGAGCTGTTTTTT.

The chain uses TRBV7-9 and TRBJ1-5, with TRBD1 as a possible D gene (6 bases). V gave up 5 bases and J gave up 3 bases, with 8 bases separating them. The length of the CDR3 is 13 residues. CDR1 and CDR2 from the germline V gene are SEHNR and FQNEAQ (reference sequence). For the CDR3, the DNA is TGTGCCAGCAGCAGACAGGCCAATCAGCCCCAGCATTTT. It specifies CASSRQANQPQHF.

This chain uses TRBV6-2 or TRBV6-3 with TRBJ2-7; maybe TRBD1 (6 bases). Germline-derived CDR1 and CDR2 are MNHEY and SVGEGT. V was pared by 2 bases and J by 1 base, with 12 bases between. CDR3 length: 15 residues. The CDR3 sequence is CASSYHTGTSYEQYF. As DNA, the CDR3 is TGTGCCAGCAGTTACCATACAGGGACATCCTACGAGCAGTACTTC.

J is TRBJ2-3 and V is TRBV5-5; 9 bases agree with TRBD1. This CDR3 spans 14 amino acids. J lost 3 bases, V lost 2 bases, and 1 base had no gene match. Germline CDR1 is SGHKS and CDR2 is YYEKEE (reference sequence). CDR3 loop: CASSFGTGTDTQYF. CDR3 coding DNA: TGTGCCAGCAGCTTCGGGACAGGGACAGATACGCAGTATTTT.

J is TRBJ2-7 and V is TRBV5-1, with 12 bases matching TRBD2. V dropped 4 bases and J dropped 5; count of bases not matched to a gene: 10. Germline assignment: CDR1 SGHRS and CDR2 YFSETQ. The CDR3 spans 16 residues. The DNA for the CDR3 is TGCGCCAGCAGCATGGAGCCTAGCGGGGGGGCCCACGAGCAGTACTTC. Translating gives CASSMEPSGGAHEQYF.

The CDR3 sequence is CSVEDSAGSYEQYF. The CDR3 region has the DNA TGCAGCGTTGAAGATAGTGCCGGCTCCTACGAGCAGTACTTC. This chain joins TRBV29-1 and TRBJ2-7; D is undetermined. The V end lost 0 bases, the J end lost 0 bases, and 9 bases lay between the germline ends. This CDR3 is 14 amino acids long. Germline-derived CDR1 and CDR2 are SQVTM and ANQGSEA.

The CDR3 protein is CASSSDRDLEAFF. Written as DNA, the CDR3 is TGCGCCAGCAGCTCGGACAGGGACCTTGAAGCTTTCTTT. V usage is TRBV5-1 and J usage is TRBJ1-1; 8 nucleotides match TRBD1. This CDR3 comprises 13 residues. The trim removed 3 bases at V and 7 bases at J, leaving 5 bases unmatched. Looked up from germline, CDR1 is SGHRS and CDR2 is YFSETQ.

The gene calls are TRBV18 and TRBJ1-5, with D possibly being TRBD1 (6 bases). Trimming pared 3 bases from V and 0 bases from J, leaving 9 bases between. The germline CDR1 and CDR2 sequences are KGHSH and LQKENI. The length of the CDR3 is 15 residues. CDR3 coding DNA: TGTGCCAGCTCACCGGGGGCCCATAGCAATCAGCCCCAGCATTTT. The encoded protein is CASSPGAHSNQPQHF.

The gene calls are TRBV27 and TRBJ2-1; D is ambiguous. The ends were cut back, 4 bases at V and 6 bases at J, with 13 bases in the middle. The CDR3 sequence is 14 residues long. Germline CDR1 reads MNHEY; CDR2 reads SMNVEV (reference sequence). The CDR3 protein is CASSSASPLNEQFF. The DNA of the CDR3 is TGTGCCAGCAGTTCAGCGTCGCCCCTCAATGAGCAGTTCTTC.

CDR3 in amino acids: CASSPEAGQREAFF. The CDR3 coding sequence is TGTGCCAGCAGCCCGGAGGCGGGACAGCGTGAAGCTTTCTTT. The chain carries TRBV7-8 and TRBJ1-1; TRBD1 matches at 7 bases. Germline CDR1 and CDR2: SGHVS and FQNEAQ. Trimming took 5 bases from V and 7 from J; bases not matched to a gene: 10. The CDR3 contains 14 residues.

The chain couples TRBV4-3 to TRBJ2-5; D might be TRBD1 (6 bases). Trimming left V 0 bases short and J 4 bases short, with 24 bases between. Germline loops: CDR1 LGHNA, CDR2 YSLEER. This CDR3 spans 19 amino acids. The CDR3 sequence is CASSQDLGRGPDSGETQYF. The CDR3 DNA sequence: TGCGCCAGCAGCCAAGATCTGGGCAGGGGACCTGATTCCGGAGAGACCCAGTACTTC.

The DNA for the CDR3 is TGCGCCAGCAGCGTACAGGAATTGTACACTGAAGCTTTCTTT. It codes for CASSVQELYTEAFF. V gene TRBV5-1 combines with J gene TRBJ1-1; a weak D match, TRBD1 (5 bases). The CDR3 has 14 residues. Germline CDR1 SGHRS, CDR2 YFSETQ. V was pared by 4 bases and J by 3 bases, with 13 bases between.

The rearrangement links TRBV13 to TRBJ1-2; D unresolved. Per germline, CDR1 PRHDT and CDR2 FYEKMQ (reference sequence). The CDR3 consists of 13 residues. V lost 5 bases and J 2 bases, leaving 9 bases between the germline ends. The CDR3 coding sequence is TGTGCCAGCAGCCGGAGAGCAAACTATGGCTACACCTTC. Amino acids: CASSRRANYGYTF.

The count of this clone is one. CDR3 nucleotides: TGTGCCAGCAGTTTAAAGGCAGGGCAGAGCAATCAGCCCCAGCATTTT. This translates into CASSLKAGQSNQPQHF. This chain links TRBV27 with TRBJ1-5, with a tentative D call TRBD1 (5 bases). V was cut by 2 bases and J by 1 base, with 12 bases left in between. The CDR3 runs 16 residues. Germline CDR1 and CDR2: MNHEY and SMNVEV (reference sequence).